The next 6 T cell receptor beta chains were all read from a single sample in a study of blood T cell repertoires in COVID-19. Some clones are missing from TCRdb's copy, which holds only in-frame ones; the method was immunoSEQ multiplex PCR. The data hold roughly 160,000 clones, with 70% to 90% observed a single time. Sequencing input: peripheral blood. The receptors derive from a man aged 40-49 years with acute or convalescent COVID-19.

The chain recombines TRBV7-8 with TRBJ2-3, with 12 bases aligning to TRBD2. Germline CDR1 is SGHVS and CDR2 is FQNEAQ. This CDR3 has 15 residues. V was clipped by 5 bases and J by 2 bases; unmatched bases: 2. The CDR3 DNA is TGTGCCAGCAGCCGACTAGCGGGGGTCACAGATACGCAGTATTTT. This encodes CASSRLAGVTDTQYF.

This rearrangement joins TRBV5-3 to TRBJ1-2; D unclear. TRBV5-3 is noted as an ORF with a role that remains uncertain. This CDR3 is built from 17 residues. Deletions cut 1 base from V and 4 bases from J, with 20 bases between. CDR3 bases: TGTGCCAGAAGCTTGAAATCGGGAATTGGGTCCGCCTATGGCTACACCTTC. Translating gives CARSLKSGIGSAYGYTF.

This chain uses TRBV7-2 with TRBJ1-1; D is unclear. The CDR3 covers 15 residues. The V and J ends lost 1 base and 4 bases respectively, with 13 bases between them. Germline CDR1 SGHTA, CDR2 FQGNSA. This CDR3 reads CASSLGFRPTTEAFF. CDR3 in DNA: TGTGCCAGCAGCTTAGGCTTCAGGCCGACCACTGAAGCTTTCTTT.

This chain connects TRBV3-1 (or the pseudogene TRBV3-2) to TRBJ1-1; D uncertain. Trimming removed 0 bases at V and 5 bases at J, with 10 bases between. This CDR3 comprises 14 residues. The V gene's germline CDR1 is LGHDT and CDR2 YNNKEL (reference sequence). This CDR3 reads CASSQEWSRTEAFF. The CDR3 DNA reads TGTGCCAGCAGCCAAGAATGGAGTAGGACTGAAGCTTTCTTT.

J is TRBJ1-1 and V is TRBV20-1; no clear D. Germline values: CDR1 DFQATT, CDR2 SNEGSKA (reference sequence). The CDR3 loop spans 11 amino acids. The V end lost 5 bases, the J end lost 6 bases, and 10 bases lay between the germline ends. CDR3 region: CSASTVAEAFF. CDR3 nucleotide sequence: TGCAGTGCTTCTACCGTGGCTGAAGCTTTCTTT.

This clone was recorded a few times. J is TRBJ1-6 and V is TRBV28, with D maybe TRBD1 (6 bases). V lost 8 bases to trimming and J lost 9 bases, with 11 bases between them. Germline V gene sequence: CDR1 MDHEN, CDR2 SYDVKM. CDR3 length: 12 amino acids. The DNA for the CDR3 is TGTGCCAGCGGGGCAGGGGTTTCACCCCTCCACTTT. This sequence encodes CASGAGVSPLHF.